This T cell receptor (beta chain) was sequenced during a study of a mutant IDH1 vaccine in newly diagnosed glioma. At the level of the study: At weeks 1, 3, 5, 7, 11, 15, 19 and 23, patients received a vaccination, eight in all. Commencement of vaccination occurred 4-6 weeks following radiotherapy alone, or concurrently with temozolomide cycles. Patients under treatment included about 60% males and about 40% females and had a mean age of approximately 43 years.

Whole-study findings and limits: Shifts in the top peripheral T cell clonotypes seemed unrelated to pseudoprogression.

Repertoires were generated with immunoSEQ multiplex PCR, while TCRdb's copy carries only in-frame clones and drops some. The sample consists of more than 20,000 clones, 70% to 85% of them appearing once. Time point here: week 11, during vaccination. The content of each vaccine dose was 300 ug of mutant IDH1 20-mer peptide, and topical imiquimod accompanied it. Notes on this clone: Its target is unknown.

This receptor was taken from a man between 35 and 55 years old with glioma. This sample comprised PBMCs, obtained from a glioma patient whose treatment included an IDH1 peptide vaccine.

The CDR3 is CASSLDGDNSPLHF. The CDR3 nucleotides read TGCGCCAGCAGCCTGGACGGAGATAATTCACCCCTCCACTTT. The V and J genes are TRBV5-1 and TRBJ1-6; no reliable D call. The CDR3 totals 14 residues. With 4 bases removed from V and 5 bases from J, the gap between germline ends came to 10 bases. The germline gives CDR1 SGHRS, CDR2 YFSETQ.